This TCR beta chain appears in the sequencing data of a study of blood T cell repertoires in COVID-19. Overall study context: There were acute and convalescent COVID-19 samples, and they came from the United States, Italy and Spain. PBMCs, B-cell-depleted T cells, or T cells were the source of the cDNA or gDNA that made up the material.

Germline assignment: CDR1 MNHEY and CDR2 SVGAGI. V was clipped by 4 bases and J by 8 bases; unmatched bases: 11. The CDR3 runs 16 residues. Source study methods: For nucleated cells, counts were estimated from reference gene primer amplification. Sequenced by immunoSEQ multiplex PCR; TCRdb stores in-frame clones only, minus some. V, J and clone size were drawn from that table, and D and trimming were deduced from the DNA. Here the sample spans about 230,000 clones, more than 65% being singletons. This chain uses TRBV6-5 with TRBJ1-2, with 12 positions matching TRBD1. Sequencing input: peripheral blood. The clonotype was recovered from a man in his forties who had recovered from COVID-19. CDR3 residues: CASSSPGQGAPWGYTF. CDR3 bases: TGTGCCAGCAGTTCCCCGGGACAGGGGGCCCCCTGGGGCTACACCTTC.